Listed below are T cell receptor beta chains from one sample, sequenced in a study of blood T cell repertoires in COVID-19. Produced via immunoSEQ multiplex PCR; TCRdb's table is partial and in-frame only. The profile covers some 200,000 clones, with 70% to 85% appearing a single time and 7.8% taken by the ten largest. Material: peripheral blood. The origin of the receptors is an elderly woman with COVID-19, enrolled during active disease. CDR3s include the opening cysteine and the closing phenylalanine or tryptophan. A D gene is named only where the DNA matches it firmly. Some rows mark clone size as missing; the rest say once, few, many or name a class of expanded clone.

D gene	J gene	V gene	clone size	CDR3 DNA	CDR3 protein
TRBD1	TRBJ2-7	TRBV6-5	NA	TGTGCCAGCAGTTCCCGGGACAGCAACTACGAGCAGTACTTC	CASSSRDSNYEQYF
TRBD2	TRBJ2-7	TRBV5-1	NA	TGCGCCAGCAGTTCCGGACTAGCGAGCGAGCAGTACTTC	CASSSGLASEQYF
TRBD1	TRBJ1-3	TRBV5-4	NA	TGTGCCAGCAGCCTTCCGGGACAGGAAAGCTCTGGAAACACCATATATTTT	CASSLPGQESSGNTIYF
NA	TRBJ2-3	TRBV6-1	NA	TGTGCCAGCAGTGAAAGAGTCAGGGATGATACGCAGTATTTT	CASSERVRDDTQYF
TRBD1	TRBJ1-3	TRBV12-5	NA	TGTGCTAGTGGCTCCGGACAGGGAAATGGAAACACCATATATTTT	CASGSGQGNGNTIYF
NA	TRBJ2-5	TRBV2	NA	TGTGCCAGCAGGGAGACGAACGGCCAAGAGACCCAGTACTTC	CASRETNGQETQYF
TRBD1	TRBJ1-3	TRBV6-6	NA	TGTGCCAGCAGGCAATTGGGACAGGGGGAAAACACCATATATTTT	CASRQLGQGENTIYF
NA	TRBJ2-7	TRBV12-3/TRBV12-4	NA	TGTGCCAGCAGCCCAGACAGAGGGCAGTACTTC	CASSPDRGQYF
NA	TRBJ2-7	TRBV5-1	NA	TGCGCCAGCAGCAGAGGACTCTCTCTCTACGAGCAGTACTTC	CASSRGLSLYEQYF
NA	TRBJ2-1	TRBV3-1/TRBV3-2	NA	TGTGCCAGCAGCCCCAGCCTGACTTCCCCGAATGAGCAGTTCTTC	CASSPSLTSPNEQFF
TRBD1	TRBJ1-5	TRBV18	NA	TGTGCCAGCTCTCCGGACCCACAGGGGCAGCCCCAGCATTTT	CASSPDPQGQPQHF
NA	TRBJ2-5	TRBV6-4	NA	TGTGCCAGCAGTGAACTAGTGGGGGAGACCCAGTACTTC	CASSELVGETQYF
NA	TRBJ1-3	TRBV6-5	NA	TGTGCCAGCATAGGGGTTCCTGGAAACACCATATATTTT	CASIGVPGNTIYF
TRBD1	TRBJ1-4	TRBV9	once	TGTGCCAGCAGCGTAGGGGGACAGGGGCTGGAAAATGAAAAACTGTTTTTT	CASSVGGQGLENEKLFF